The 28 T cell receptor beta chains below all came from one sample that was sequenced in a study of T cell repertoires in cytomegalovirus infection. These receptors' antigens are unknown. TCRdb passed the reads through MiXCR, listing each CDR3 protein once. Found here are roughly 500,000 distinct CDR3 sequences, roughly 42% of them singletons; the top ten hold about 41%. The specimen was cultured PBMCs, collected from culture after CMV antigen stimulation. These receptors all stem from a human donor in good health (CMV status not recorded). Some clones in this sample may be carry-over from other donors' samples.

This clonotype showed up just a few times. The CDR3 region has the DNA TGTGCCAGCAGCTTATACAGGGACGGCACTGAAGCTTTCTTT. As protein: CASSLYRDGTEAFF. The J gene is TRBJ1-1, the V gene TRBV7-2; a weak D match, TRBD1 (6 bases). The germline V gene has CDR1 SGHTA and CDR2 FQGNSA. Trimming shortened V by 2 bases and J by 4 bases, and 11 bases separated the two germline ends. The CDR3 runs to 14 residues.

The table lists this clonotype with a few counts. The rearrangement joins TRBV12-3 or TRBV12-4 to TRBJ2-4; TRBD1 might be the D (5 bases). V dropped 7 bases and J dropped 6 bases, with 16 bases sitting between them. The CDR3 consists of 14 residues. The CDR3 sequence is CASTSWERGNIQYF. CDR3 sequence (DNA): TGTGCCAGCACCTCATGGGAAAGGGGAAACATTCAGTACTTC.

The CDR3 sequence is CASSQVRNTDTQYF. DNA of the CDR3: TGCGCCAGCAGCCAAGTGAGGAACACAGATACGCAGTATTTT. The chain couples TRBV4-3 to TRBJ2-3, with no clear D. The germline V and J ends were trimmed by 1 base and 2 bases, with 7 bases remaining between them. Germline values: CDR1 LGHNA, CDR2 YSLEER. The CDR3 length is 14 residues.

The CDR3 region has the DNA TGTGCCAGTCAGCGGACAGTTCAAGAGACCCAGTACTTC. It yields the protein CASQRTVQETQYF. This chain uses TRBV19 with TRBJ2-5; a possible D gene is TRBD1 (6 bases). V lost 8 bases and J 2 bases, leaving 12 bases between the germline ends. The CDR3 has 13 residues. Germline assignment: CDR1 LNHDA and CDR2 SQIVND (reference sequence).

This clonotype was detected only a few times. CDR3 in amino acids: CASSYDFGQGLREQYF. The CDR3 DNA is TGTGCCAGCAGTTACGACTTCGGGCAGGGGTTACGCGAGCAGTACTTC. The rearrangement uses TRBV6-2 or TRBV6-3 and TRBJ2-7, with D perhaps TRBD1 (6 bases). V lost 2 bases and J 6 bases, leaving 20 bases between the germline ends. The CDR3 covers 16 residues. Germline lookup yields CDR1 MNHEY and CDR2 SVGEGT.

This clonotype has more than one count but fewer than ten. This rearrangement joins TRBV11-2 to TRBJ1-4; maybe TRBD1 (5 bases). Germline V lookup: CDR1 SGHAT, CDR2 FQNNGV. The CDR3 covers 15 residues. Between the trimmed V and J ends, which lost 5 bases and 7 bases, there was a span of 17 bases. The CDR3 here is CASSLRQFLSEKLFF. CDR3 coding DNA: TGTGCCAGCAGCCTAAGACAGTTTCTCAGTGAAAAACTGTTTTTT.

This clonotype showed up many times. This chain connects TRBV7-8 to TRBJ2-1, with TRBD1 as a possible D gene (5 bases). The CDR3 runs 14 residues. Trimming pared 3 bases from V and 8 bases from J, leaving 14 bases between. Germline CDR1 SGHVS, CDR2 FQNEAQ. The DNA of the CDR3 is TGTGCCAGCAGCTTCGTAGGACATGGGGATGAGCAGTTCTTC. The encoded protein is CASSFVGHGDEQFF.

This chain connects TRBV4-1 to TRBJ2-1, with 7 positions matching TRBD2. Germline-derived CDR1 and CDR2 are MGHRA and YSYEKL. The junction had 13 bases not matched to a gene; V was cut back by 1 base and J by 7 bases. The CDR3 covers 17 residues. The CDR3 region is CASSQVLAGAIGNEQFF. The CDR3 bases are TGCGCCAGCAGCCAAGTACTCGCGGGAGCAATCGGAAATGAGCAGTTCTTC.

By share, this clonotype counts as medium-sized. The chain employs TRBV7-9 and TRBJ1-2, with unresolved D. Between the trimmed V and J ends, which lost 5 bases and 3 bases, there was a span of 25 bases. Germline assignment: CDR1 SEHNR and CDR2 FQNEAQ (reference sequence). CDR3 size: 18 residues. CDR3 sequence: CASSHKVRFGPVDYGYTF. In nucleotides, the CDR3 is TGTGCCAGCAGCCATAAGGTTCGCTTCGGCCCCGTGGACTATGGCTACACCTTC.

This clonotype was detected only a few times. CDR3 protein: CASSQGLEQFF. CDR3 coding DNA: TGCGCCAGCAGCCAGGGTTTGGAGCAGTTCTTC. V and J are TRBV4-1 and TRBJ2-1; no reliable D call. This CDR3 spans 11 amino acids. Germline V lookup: CDR1 MGHRA, CDR2 YSYEKL. Trimming took off 3 bases at V and 10 bases at J, with 7 bases between the two ends.

The gene calls are TRBV11-2 and TRBJ2-2; D might be TRBD1 (5 bases). The CDR3 sequence is 12 residues long. From germline, CDR1 is SGHAT and CDR2 FQNNGV. V was cut by 11 bases and J by 9 bases, with 16 bases left in between. The CDR3 loop reads CAVLGVSRELFF. In DNA, the CDR3 is TGTGCCGTATTAGGGGTTTCCAGGGAGCTGTTTTTT.

This clonotype has only a few counts. V is TRBV19 and J is TRBJ2-1; 9 bases agree with TRBD2. Germline-derived CDR1 and CDR2 are LNHDA and SQIVND (reference sequence). The length of the CDR3 is 11 residues. The CDR3 loop reads CPREGYNEQFF. CDR3 nucleotides: TGTCCGCGGGAGGGTTATAATGAGCAGTTCTTC.

The chain employs TRBV7-6 and TRBJ1-3; D remains unclear. This CDR3 comprises 14 residues. CDR1 is SGHVS and CDR2 is FNYEAQ in the germline V gene. Between the trimmed V and J ends, which lost 3 bases and 2 bases, there was a span of 8 bases. The CDR3 reads CASSFGEAGNTIYF. The CDR3 DNA reads as TGTGCCAGCAGCTTTGGCGAAGCTGGAAACACCATATATTTT.

This clonotype was seen a handful of times. The rearrangement joins TRBV6-1 to TRBJ1-4, with TRBD1 as a possible D gene (5 bases). Trimming removed 6 bases from V and 0 bases from J, with 14 bases in between. CDR3 length: 16 amino acids. Germline V gene sequence: CDR1 MNHNS, CDR2 SASEGT. CDR3 residues: CASSGGGLATNEKLFF. DNA for the CDR3: TGTGCCAGCAGCGGGGGAGGACTTGCAACTAATGAAAAACTGTTTTTT.

In this sample, this clonotype turned up once. V and J are TRBV19 and TRBJ1-4; no clear D gene. Trimming removed 3 bases from V and 0 bases from J, with 11 bases in between. Germline V CDR1 and CDR2: LNHDA, SQIVND (reference sequence). CDR3 length equals 16 residues. Here the CDR3 DNA reads TGTGCCAGTAGTATCCGCGCCGGGGCAACTAATGAAAAACTGTTTTTT. Encoded protein: CASSIRAGATNEKLFF.

This clonotype was seen more than once but under ten times. The rearrangement links TRBV7-9 to TRBJ1-1; TRBD1 matches 7 bases. Germline V gives CDR1 SEHNR, CDR2 FQNEAQ (reference sequence). The CDR3 sequence is 13 residues long. V gave up 5 bases and J gave up 8 bases; unmatched junction bases: 8. CDR3 sequence (DNA): TGTGCCAGCAGCATGCGACAGGGCGAGGAAGCTTTCTTT. This translates into CASSMRQGEEAFF.

This rearrangement joins TRBV24-1 to TRBJ1-2; the match to TRBD1 covers 10 bases. The V gene's germline CDR1 is KGHDR and CDR2 SFDVKD. Trimming at V came to 9 bases and at J to 7 bases, leaving 10 bases not matched to a gene. The length of the CDR3 is 14 residues. The CDR3 DNA reads TGTGCCACCCCACCCGACAGGGGGCTTCTTGGCTACACCTTC. Protein: CATPPDRGLLGYTF.

There are a few counts of this clonotype. The chain recombines TRBV10-3 with TRBJ2-1; TRBD2 agrees at 12 bases. The CDR3 spans 12 residues. Germline loops: CDR1 ENHRY, CDR2 SYGVKD. V lost 5 bases to trimming and J lost 16 bases; unmatched junction nucleotides: 6. CDR3 bases: TGTGCCATCAGTCCTCCTAGCGGGGGGGCCTTCTTC. This codes for CAISPPSGGAFF.

This chain joins TRBV11-3 and TRBJ1-1; a possible D gene is TRBD1 (5 bases). Germline V lookup: CDR1 SGHNT, CDR2 YENEEA. V lost 5 bases to trimming and J lost 1 base, with 14 bases between them. The CDR3 is 15 amino acids. The CDR3 loop is CASSIGGGRNTEAFF. The CDR3 nucleotides are TGTGCCAGCAGCATCGGCGGGGGGAGGAACACTGAAGCTTTCTTT. The full variable domain, rest sourced from reference TRBV11-3 and TRBJ1-1, is EAGVVQSPRYKIIEKKQPVAFWCNPISGHNTLYWYLQNLGQGPELLIRYENEEAVDDSQLPKDRFSAERLKGVDSTLKIQPAELGDSAVYLCASSIGGGRNTEAFFGQGTRLTVV.

V and J are TRBV6-6 and TRBJ2-2, with TRBD2 identical over 13 bases. CDR3 size: 16 residues. Germline values: CDR1 MNHNY, CDR2 SVGAGI (reference sequence). V lost 0 bases, J lost 7 bases, and 2 bases stayed unmatched. CDR3: CASSYSTSGGSGELFF. The CDR3 DNA sequence: TGTGCCAGCAGTTACTCGACTAGCGGGGGGAGCGGGGAGCTGTTTTTT.

This clonotype came up a few times. The chain couples TRBV25-1 to TRBJ2-5, with D uncertain. V was cut by 1 base and J by 5 bases, with 8 bases left in between. The germline V gene has CDR1 MGHDK and CDR2 SYGVNS. This CDR3 contains 13 residues. CDR3 loop: CASSELGRETQYF. CDR3 coding DNA: TGTGCCAGCAGTGAATTGGGCCGGGAGACCCAGTACTTC.

The chain employs TRBV6-1 and TRBJ2-5; weak D call: TRBD1 (5 bases). The CDR3 is made up of 13 amino acids. Between the trimmed V and J ends, which lost 1 base and 14 bases, there was a span of 17 bases. Germline CDR1 MNHNS, CDR2 SASEGT. This CDR3 reads CASSEEELTEPYF. The CDR3 DNA reads as TGTGCCAGCAGTGAAGAAGAGTTGACAGAACCATACTTC.

V usage is TRBV6-1 and J usage is TRBJ1-4, with 12 bases matching TRBD1. This CDR3 comprises 14 residues. Germline V gives CDR1 MNHNS, CDR2 SASEGT. The V gene end was trimmed by 8 bases and the J gene end by 7 bases; junction bases not matched to a gene: 5. CDR3 residues: CASEGTGGFEKLFF. In DNA form, the CDR3 reads TGTGCCAGCGAGGGGACAGGGGGCTTTGAAAAACTGTTTTTT.

This clonotype was seen only a few times. J is TRBJ2-1 and V is TRBV7-2; D is possibly TRBD2 (5 bases). This CDR3 region has 17 residues. Trimming cost V 0 bases and J 2 bases, with 14 bases left between them. The germline gives CDR1 SGHTA, CDR2 FQGNSA. The CDR3, as DNA: TGTGCCAGCAGCTTAGCACTAGTCCGGGCCCCCTACAATGAGCAGTTCTTC. Its protein product is CASSLALVRAPYNEQFF.

J is TRBJ1-5 and V is TRBV28; D might be TRBD1 (5 bases). Germline CDR1 and CDR2: MDHEN and SYDVKM. The CDR3 totals 14 residues. Trimming left V 5 bases short and J 6 bases short, with 14 bases between. The CDR3 DNA follows: TGTGCCAGCAGTCCAAGGTTTGGGGGTCAGCCCCAGCATTTT. Its translation: CASSPRFGGQPQHF.

V gene TRBV5-5 combines with J gene TRBJ2-1; TRBD2 is a possible D gene (7 bases). This CDR3 contains 15 residues. V was shortened by 7 bases and J by 4 bases, with 18 bases between the two germline ends. CDR1 is SGHKS, CDR2 YYEKEE, per germline (reference sequence). CDR3 sequence reads: CASFLGGAQYNEQFF. CDR3 bases: TGTGCCAGCTTTCTTGGGGGGGCGCAGTACAATGAGCAGTTCTTC.

V and J are TRBV5-3 and TRBJ2-1, with TRBD2 matching over 10 bases. TRBV5-3 is designated an ORF whose function remains uncertain. The CDR3 sequence is 16 residues long. The J segment lost 9 bases and the V segment lost 8 bases, leaving 17 bases of the junction unmatched. CDR3 nucleotides: TGTGCCAGCAGCCCCGCAGCGGGAGGGGGGACGGTTGAGCAGTTCTTC. It codes for CASSPAAGGGTVEQFF.

This clonotype was found a few times. The V gene is TRBV7-2, the J gene TRBJ1-4; no definite D call. Germline V lookup: CDR1 SGHTA, CDR2 FQGNSA. Trimming shortened V by 4 bases and J by 6 bases, and 12 bases separated the two germline ends. The CDR3 runs to 14 residues. DNA for the CDR3: TGTGCCAGCAGCTCGCAGGATGGTGATGAAAAACTGTTTTTT. This gives the protein CASSSQDGDEKLFF.